A single sample gave rise to the 20 T cell receptor beta chains below, sequenced in a study of TIL therapy for anti-PD-1-resistant metastatic lung cancer. The immunoSEQ assay was v3. Method: immunoSEQ multiplex PCR; TCRdb's copy keeps in-frame clones and lacks some. The data contain about 60,000 clones, 87% of them singletons. Specified time point: pre-treatment sample, taken before nivolumab and TIL therapy. The starting material was blood, obtained at baseline. Receptors originate from a person aged 25 to 85 with non-small cell lung cancer.

The rearrangement links TRBV18 to TRBJ2-7; D remains unclear. The germline V and J ends were trimmed by 3 bases and 4 bases, with 10 bases remaining between them. Germline V gives CDR1 KGHSH, CDR2 LQKENI. This CDR3 has 13 residues. This CDR3 is CASSPGIQYEQYF. The CDR3 bases are TGTGCCAGCTCACCGGGGATTCAATACGAGCAGTACTTC.

The chain uses TRBV7-8 and TRBJ2-5; D call uncertain. This CDR3 contains 12 residues. The V and J ends lost 5 bases and 4 bases respectively, with 8 bases between them. Looked up from germline, CDR1 is SGHVS and CDR2 is FQNEAQ. CDR3: CASSPAGETQYF. CDR3 sequence (DNA): TGTGCCAGCAGCCCCGCCGGAGAGACCCAGTACTTC. Full variable domain (remainder filled in from reference TRBV7-8 and TRBJ2-5): GAGVSQSPRYKVAKRGQDVALRCDPISGHVSLFWYQQALGQGPEFLTYFQNEAQLDKSGLPSDRFFAERPEGSVSTLKIQRTQQEDSAVYLCASSPAGETQYFGPGTRLLVL.

The rearrangement joins TRBV27 to TRBJ1-4; D is ambiguous. With 8 bases removed from V and 16 bases from J, the gap between germline ends came to 29 bases. CDR1 is MNHEY and CDR2 is SMNVEV in the germline V gene (reference sequence). This CDR3 has 15 amino acids. CDR3 amino acids: CASGLEGLLSLRKFF. The DNA for the CDR3 is TGTGCCAGCGGCCTCGAGGGCCTTCTCTCCCTCCGAAAGTTTTTT.

V is TRBV5-1 and J is TRBJ2-3, with a possible D match to TRBD2 (6 bases). This CDR3 contains 14 residues. V lost 0 bases, J lost 1 base, and 6 bases lay in between. Germline V CDR1 and CDR2: SGHRS, YFSETQ. CDR3 sequence: CASSLAGGTDTQYF. CDR3 bases: TGCGCCAGCAGCTTGGCGGGGGGCACAGATACGCAGTATTTT. Full variable domain (rest looked up from reference TRBV5-1 and TRBJ2-3): KAGVTQTPRYLIKTRGQQVTLSCSPISGHRSVSWYQQTPGQGLQFLFEYFSETQRNKGNFPGRFSGRQFSNSRSEMNVSTLELGDSALYLCASSLAGGTDTQYFGPGTRLTVL.

V is TRBV19 and J is TRBJ2-1; the match to TRBD2 covers 14 bases. Germline V gene lookup returns CDR1 LNHDA and CDR2 SQIVND (reference sequence). This CDR3 region has 15 residues. V was clipped by 4 bases and J by 9 bases; unmatched bases: 5. Here the CDR3 reads CASSTGLAGGIEQFF. The CDR3 nucleotides are TGTGCCAGTAGTACCGGACTAGCGGGAGGAATTGAGCAGTTCTTC.

The chain uses TRBV6-6 and TRBJ2-3; 7 nucleotides agree with TRBD1. The CDR3 extends over 14 amino acids. V gave up 6 bases and J gave up 1 base; unmatched junction bases: 4. Germline V gene data show CDR1 as MNHNY and CDR2 as SVGAGI (reference sequence). DNA for the CDR3: TGTGCCAGCAGCCGAGGACAGGGCACAGATACGCAGTATTTT. Amino acids: CASSRGQGTDTQYF.

This clone was observed a single time. This chain connects TRBV19 to TRBJ1-5; D unresolved. The V and J ends lost 1 base and 6 bases respectively, with 13 bases between them. Per the germline V gene, CDR1 is LNHDA and CDR2 is SQIVND (reference sequence). This CDR3 contains 15 residues. The CDR3 sequence: CASSIGTIGGQPQHF. DNA of the CDR3: TGTGCCAGTAGTATAGGCACGATAGGAGGTCAGCCCCAGCATTTT.

The chain carries TRBV7-6 and TRBJ2-5; tentatively, D is TRBD2 (5 bases). Germline CDR1 is SGHVS and CDR2 is FNYEAQ. V was clipped by 1 base and J by 1 base, with 10 bases between them. This CDR3 is 15 amino acids long. The DNA of the CDR3 is TGTGCCAGCAGCTTAGGGGCAGGAGGCCAAGAGACCCAGTACTTC. It encodes CASSLGAGGQETQYF.

This chain uses TRBV28 with TRBJ2-7; no reliable D call. This CDR3 is built from 16 residues. Germline-derived CDR1 and CDR2 are MDHEN and SYDVKM. The V and J ends lost 5 bases and 1 base respectively, with 18 bases between them. In nucleotides, the CDR3 is TGTGCCAGCAGTAGCGCCCTGGGTGGTAGGTCCTACGAGCAGTACTTC. It specifies CASSSALGGRSYEQYF. The full variable domain, rest sourced from reference TRBV28 and TRBJ2-7, is DVKVTQSSRYLVKRTGEKVFLECVQDMDHENMFWYRQDPGLGLRLIYFSYDVKMKEKGDIPEGYSVSREKKERFSLILESASTNQTSMYLCASSSALGGRSYEQYFGPGTRLTVT.

V gene TRBV6-5 combines with J gene TRBJ1-5; the D gene is possibly TRBD1 (5 bases). The V gene's germline CDR1 is MNHEY and CDR2 SVGAGI. The CDR3 length is 12 residues. Trimming removed 8 bases at V and 5 bases at J, with 10 bases between. CDR3 sequence (DNA): TGTGCCAGCGCGGCAGGGTATCAGCCCCAGCATTTT. Its protein is CASAAGYQPQHF.

The gene calls are TRBV10-1 and TRBJ1-1; D is uncertain. This CDR3 comprises 13 residues. The V gene's germline CDR1 is WNHNN and CDR2 SYGVQD (reference sequence). Trimming left V 6 bases short and J 4 bases short, with 12 bases between. DNA of the CDR3: TGCGCCAGCAGGGACGGGTGGAGCACTGAAGCTTTCTTT. Amino acids: CASRDGWSTEAFF.

The chain uses TRBV4-1 and TRBJ2-1; D might be TRBD1 or TRBD2, each matching 6 bases. This CDR3 has 15 residues. Germline CDR1 MGHRA, CDR2 YSYEKL. Trimming stripped 8 bases from V and 5 bases from J, with 19 bases between. CDR3 amino acids: CASELVEGGDNEQFF. The CDR3 nucleotides are TGCGCCAGCGAATTGGTAGAGGGGGGTGACAATGAGCAGTTCTTC.

As DNA, the CDR3 is TGTGCCAGCTCACCGAGAGGGACTAATGAAAAACTGTTTTTT. Translation gives CASSPRGTNEKLFF. The chain carries TRBV18 and TRBJ1-4; D uncertain. This CDR3 comprises 14 residues. Germline CDR1 KGHSH, CDR2 LQKENI. V lost 3 bases and J lost 2, with 7 bases in between.

This rearrangement joins TRBV12-5 to TRBJ2-7; TRBD1 is a possible D gene (6 bases). Germline loops: CDR1 LGHNT, CDR2 FRNRAP. The V and J ends lost 0 bases and 3 bases respectively, with 12 bases between them. This CDR3 spans 15 amino acids. The CDR3 nucleotides are TGTGCTAGTGGTTTGGTACAGGGTCCCTTCTACGAGCAGTACTTC. Its protein is CASGLVQGPFYEQYF.

The chain has TRBV13 and TRBJ2-1; D uncertain. CDR1 and CDR2 from the germline V gene are PRHDT and FYEKMQ (reference sequence). The V end lost 3 bases, the J end lost 8 bases, and 8 bases lay between the germline ends. The CDR3 has 12 residues. The CDR3 bases are TGTGCCAGCAGCTTTATAGAGGATGAGCAGTTCTTC. It codes for CASSFIEDEQFF.

The rearrangement uses TRBV7-8 and TRBJ1-2; 11 bases line up with TRBD1. This CDR3 comprises 18 residues. From germline, CDR1 is SGHVS and CDR2 FQNEAQ. V shed 3 bases and J 9 bases; nucleotides not matched to a gene: 18. CDR3: CASSFNFGWDRGGFSYTF. CDR3 bases: TGTGCCAGCAGCTTCAATTTTGGTTGGGACAGGGGGGGATTTAGCTACACCTTC.

V usage is TRBV9 and J usage is TRBJ2-1; D unclear. Germline CDR1 and CDR2: SGDLS and YYNGEE. Trimming removed 2 bases at V and 5 bases at J, with 5 bases between. The CDR3 sequence is 12 residues long. The CDR3 sequence is CASSVSDNEQFF. The DNA of the CDR3 is TGTGCCAGCAGCGTTTCGGACAATGAGCAGTTCTTC.

The J gene is TRBJ2-7, the V gene TRBV5-4; the match to TRBD2 covers 15 bases. The CDR3 sequence is 15 residues long. Germline V gives CDR1 SGHNT, CDR2 YYREEE (reference sequence). The junction had 2 bases not matched to a gene; V was cut back by 3 bases and J by 4 bases. The CDR3 DNA reads as TGTGCCAGCAGCTGGGGACTAGCGGGAGGATACGAGCAGTACTTC. Protein sequence: CASSWGLAGGYEQYF. The complete variable domain, with remaining parts taken from reference TRBV5-4 and TRBJ2-7, reads ETGVTQSPTHLIKTRGQQVTLRCSSQSGHNTVSWYQQALGQGPQFIFQYYREEENGRGNFPPRFSGLQFPNYSSELNVNALELDDSALYLCASSWGLAGGYEQYFGPGTRLTVT.

V and J are TRBV24-1 and TRBJ1-5, with 7 bases lining up with TRBD1. CDR3 length: 14 residues. After removal of 3 bases from V and 7 bases from J, the junction contained 5 bases not matched to a gene. Germline CDR1 KGHDR, CDR2 SFDVKD. CDR3 sequence reads: CATSDTRGTQPQHF. CDR3 DNA: TGTGCCACCAGTGATACCAGGGGGACGCAGCCCCAGCATTTT.

The chain joins TRBV27 to TRBJ2-1; the D is unclear. Germline-derived CDR1 and CDR2 are MNHEY and SMNVEV (reference sequence). CDR3 length equals 14 residues. With 2 bases removed from V and 2 bases from J, the gap between germline ends came to 7 bases. CDR3 coding DNA: TGTGCCAGCAGTTTAAGTGGGACCTACAATGAGCAGTTCTTC. Its translation: CASSLSGTYNEQFF.